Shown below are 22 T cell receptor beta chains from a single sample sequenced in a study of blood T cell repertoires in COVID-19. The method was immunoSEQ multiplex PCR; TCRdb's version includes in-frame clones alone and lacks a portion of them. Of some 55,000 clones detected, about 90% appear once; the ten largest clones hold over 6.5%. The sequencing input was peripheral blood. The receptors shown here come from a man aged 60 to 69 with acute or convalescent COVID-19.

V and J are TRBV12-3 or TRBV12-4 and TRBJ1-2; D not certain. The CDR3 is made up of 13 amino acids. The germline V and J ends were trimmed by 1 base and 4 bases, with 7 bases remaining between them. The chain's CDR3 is CASSLVVGYGYTF. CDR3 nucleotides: TGTGCCAGCAGTTTAGTGGTCGGCTATGGCTACACCTTC.

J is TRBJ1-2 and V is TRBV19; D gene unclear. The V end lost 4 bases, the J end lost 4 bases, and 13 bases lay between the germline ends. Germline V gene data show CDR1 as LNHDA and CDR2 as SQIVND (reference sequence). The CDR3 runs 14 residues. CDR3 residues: CASSNGQTSYGYTF. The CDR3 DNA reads TGTGCCAGTAGTAATGGGCAGACAAGCTATGGCTACACCTTC.

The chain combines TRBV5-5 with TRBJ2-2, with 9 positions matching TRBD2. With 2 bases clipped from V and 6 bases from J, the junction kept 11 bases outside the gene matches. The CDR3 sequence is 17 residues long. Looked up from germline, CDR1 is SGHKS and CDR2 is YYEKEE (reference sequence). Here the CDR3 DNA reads TGTGCCAGCAGCTTCCCGGGTGGCGGGGGGGTCGCCGGGGAGCTGTTTTTT. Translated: CASSFPGGGGVAGELFF.

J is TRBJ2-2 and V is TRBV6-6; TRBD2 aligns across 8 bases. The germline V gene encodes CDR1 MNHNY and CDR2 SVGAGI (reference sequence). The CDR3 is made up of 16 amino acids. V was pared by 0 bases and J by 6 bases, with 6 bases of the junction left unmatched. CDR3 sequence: CASSYSVGAGAGELFF. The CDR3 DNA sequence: TGTGCCAGCAGTTACTCGGTTGGAGCGGGGGCCGGGGAGCTGTTTTTT.

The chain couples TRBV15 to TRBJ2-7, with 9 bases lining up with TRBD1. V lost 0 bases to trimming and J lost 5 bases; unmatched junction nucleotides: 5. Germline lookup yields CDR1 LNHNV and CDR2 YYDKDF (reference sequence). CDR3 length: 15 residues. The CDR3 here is CATSRDRGTGNEQYF. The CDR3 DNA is TGTGCCACCAGCAGAGATCGAGGGACAGGGAACGAGCAGTACTTC.

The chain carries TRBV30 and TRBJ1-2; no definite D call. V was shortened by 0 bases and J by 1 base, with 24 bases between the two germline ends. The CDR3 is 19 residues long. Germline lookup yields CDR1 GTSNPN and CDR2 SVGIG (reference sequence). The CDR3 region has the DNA TGTGCCTGGAGTGTACTTCACGGCCGAGGGCGGGTAAATAACTATGGCTACACCTTC. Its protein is CAWSVLHGRGRVNNYGYTF.

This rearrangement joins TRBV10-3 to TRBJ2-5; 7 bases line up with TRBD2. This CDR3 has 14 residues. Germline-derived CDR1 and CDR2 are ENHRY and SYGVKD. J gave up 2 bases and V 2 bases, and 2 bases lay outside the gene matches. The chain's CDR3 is CAISEELAQETQYF. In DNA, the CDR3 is TGTGCCATCAGTGAGGAACTAGCGCAAGAGACCCAGTACTTC.

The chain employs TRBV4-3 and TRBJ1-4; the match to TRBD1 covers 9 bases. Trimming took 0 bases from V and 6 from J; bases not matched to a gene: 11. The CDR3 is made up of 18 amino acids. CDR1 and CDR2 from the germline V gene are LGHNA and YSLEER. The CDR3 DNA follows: TGCGCCAGCAGCCAAGAGGCCCCCGGGACAGGGCGGCATGAAAAACTGTTTTTT. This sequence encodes CASSQEAPGTGRHEKLFF.

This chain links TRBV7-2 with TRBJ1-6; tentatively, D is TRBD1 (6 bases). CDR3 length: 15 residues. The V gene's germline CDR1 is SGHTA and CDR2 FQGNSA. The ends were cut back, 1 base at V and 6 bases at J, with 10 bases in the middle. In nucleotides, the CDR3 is TGTGCCAGCAGCTTAGAGGGGGTAGTTAATTCACCCCTCCACTTT. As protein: CASSLEGVVNSPLHF.

CDR3 sequence reads: CASSPGSAQETQYF. The DNA for the CDR3 is TGTGCCAGCAGCCCAGGGTCAGCACAAGAGACCCAGTACTTC. This rearrangement joins TRBV5-8 to TRBJ2-5, with D possibly TRBD1 on 5 matching bases. The germline V and J ends were trimmed by 4 bases and 2 bases, with 12 bases remaining between them. The CDR3 extends over 14 amino acids. Germline lookup yields CDR1 SGHTS and CDR2 YDEGEE.

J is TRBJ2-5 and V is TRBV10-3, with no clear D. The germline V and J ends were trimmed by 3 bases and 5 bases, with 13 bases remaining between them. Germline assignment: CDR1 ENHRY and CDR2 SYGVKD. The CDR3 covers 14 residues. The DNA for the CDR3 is TGTGCCATCAGTGATAAAGTAGTCGGGGAGACCCAGTACTTC. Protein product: CAISDKVVGETQYF.

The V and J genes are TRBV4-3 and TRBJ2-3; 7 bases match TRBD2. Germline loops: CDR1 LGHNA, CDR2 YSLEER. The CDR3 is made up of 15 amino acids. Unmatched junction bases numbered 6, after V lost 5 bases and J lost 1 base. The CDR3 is CASSGSGYGTDTQYF. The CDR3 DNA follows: TGCGCCAGCAGCGGTAGCGGGTATGGCACAGATACGCAGTATTTT.

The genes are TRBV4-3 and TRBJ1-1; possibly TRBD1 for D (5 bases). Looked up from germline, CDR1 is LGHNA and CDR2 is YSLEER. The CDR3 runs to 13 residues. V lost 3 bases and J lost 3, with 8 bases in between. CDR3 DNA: TGCGCCAGCAGCCAGGGGGAGGACACTGAAGCTTTCTTT. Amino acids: CASSQGEDTEAFF.

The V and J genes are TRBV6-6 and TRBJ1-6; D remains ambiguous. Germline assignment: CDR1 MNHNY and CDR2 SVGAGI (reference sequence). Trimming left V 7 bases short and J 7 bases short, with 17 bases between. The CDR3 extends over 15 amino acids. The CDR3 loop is CASTISHPVNSPLHF. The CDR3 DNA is TGTGCCAGCACCATCAGTCACCCAGTAAATTCACCCCTCCACTTT.

The CDR3 DNA reads as TGTGCCAGCAGACCTAGCGGGGGTAACACAGATACGCAGTATTTT. The encoded protein is CASRPSGGNTDTQYF. The chain is built from TRBV25-1 and TRBJ2-3; 10 nucleotides agree with TRBD2. Germline CDR1 MGHDK, CDR2 SYGVNS. The trim removed 6 bases at V and 2 bases at J, leaving 5 bases unmatched. The CDR3 totals 15 residues.

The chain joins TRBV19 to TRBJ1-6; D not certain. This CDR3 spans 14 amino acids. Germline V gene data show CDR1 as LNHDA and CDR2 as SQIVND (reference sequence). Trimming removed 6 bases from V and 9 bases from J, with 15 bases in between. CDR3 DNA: TGTGCCAGTAGATCGAGCACGGGGAGTTCACCCCTCCACTTT. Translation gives CASRSSTGSSPLHF.

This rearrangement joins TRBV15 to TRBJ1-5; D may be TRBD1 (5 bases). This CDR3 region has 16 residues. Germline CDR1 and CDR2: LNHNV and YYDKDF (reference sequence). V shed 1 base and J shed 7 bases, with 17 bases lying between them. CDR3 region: CATSRGWGEGSQPQHF. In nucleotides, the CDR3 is TGTGCCACCAGCAGAGGTTGGGGGGAGGGAAGCCAGCCCCAGCATTTT.

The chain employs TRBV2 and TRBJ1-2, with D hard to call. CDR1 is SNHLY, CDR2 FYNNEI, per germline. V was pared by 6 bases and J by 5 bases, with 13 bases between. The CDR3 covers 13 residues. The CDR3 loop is CASSLGLGYGYTF. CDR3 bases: TGTGCCAGCAGCCTTGGACTTGGTTATGGCTACACCTTC.

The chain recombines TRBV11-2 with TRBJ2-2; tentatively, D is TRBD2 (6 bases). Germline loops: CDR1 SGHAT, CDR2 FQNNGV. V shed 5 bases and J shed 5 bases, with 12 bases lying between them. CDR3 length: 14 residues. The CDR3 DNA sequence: TGTGCCAGCAGCCCCTGGCGGGATACCGGGGAGCTGTTTTTT. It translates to CASSPWRDTGELFF.

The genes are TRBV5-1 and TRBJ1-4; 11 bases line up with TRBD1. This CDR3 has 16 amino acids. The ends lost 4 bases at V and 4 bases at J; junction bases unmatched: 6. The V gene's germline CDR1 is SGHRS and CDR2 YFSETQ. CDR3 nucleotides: TGCGCCAGCAGCCCGGACAGGGGGCTAGGTAATGAAAAACTGTTTTTT. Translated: CASSPDRGLGNEKLFF.

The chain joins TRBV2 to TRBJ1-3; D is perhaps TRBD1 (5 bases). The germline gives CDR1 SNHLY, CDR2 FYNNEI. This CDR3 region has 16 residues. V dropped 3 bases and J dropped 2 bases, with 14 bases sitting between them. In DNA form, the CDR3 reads TGTGCCAGCAGTGAGAGGCAGGGCAAGGCTGGAAACACCATATATTTT. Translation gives CASSERQGKAGNTIYF.

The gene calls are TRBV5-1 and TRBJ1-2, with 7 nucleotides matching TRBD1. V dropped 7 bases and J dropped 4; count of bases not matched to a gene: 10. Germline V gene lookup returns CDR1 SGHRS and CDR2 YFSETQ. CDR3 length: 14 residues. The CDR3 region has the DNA TGCGCCAGCTCACCGCAGGGGGTCTCCTATGGCTACACCTTC. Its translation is CASSPQGVSYGYTF.